This entry lists 31 T cell receptor delta chains sequenced from one sample in a study of gamma-delta T cells after stem cell transplantation. TCRdb re-called the RT-PCR reads through CATT. The sample shows over a thousand delta-chain clones, roughly 3% of them seen only once. The specimen sequenced was gamma-delta T cells. The receptors here all came from a human donor. It is not recorded whose cells these are; they may come from a transplant donor.

On this clone itself: TCRdb pairs this DNA with a much larger clone's protein that differs at residue 10, likely a read error; the protein shown was translated from the DNA. This chain uses TRDV2 with TRDJ1; TRDD3 aligns across 11 bases. The J segment lost 9 bases and the V segment lost 3 bases, leaving 11 bases of the junction unmatched. The CDR3 totals 15 residues. Germline lookup yields CDR1 GEAIGNYY and CDR2 EKD. CDR3 coding DNA: TGTGCCTGTGACCCAGTACTGGGGGATAAGCGGCAACTCATCTTT. It yields the protein CACDPVLGDKRQLIF.

This clone has more than one count but fewer than ten. TCRdb's entry gives the protein of a much larger clone, which mismatches this DNA's translation at residue 5, likely from a read error; the protein reported here is translated from the DNA. The rearrangement uses TRDV2 and TRDJ3; D might be TRDD3 (6 bases). The length of the CDR3 is 19 residues. Per germline, CDR1 GEAIGNYY and CDR2 EKD. Trimming pared 3 bases from V and 0 bases from J, leaving 17 bases between. CDR3 residues: CACDAAGEASSWDTRQMFF. The DNA for the CDR3 is TGTGCCTGTGACGCCGCGGGGGAGGCAAGCTCCTGGGACACCCGACAGATGTTTTTC.

A few counts support this clone. A far larger clone is only one base removed, so a read error is likely. The chain employs TRDV1 and TRDJ1; weak D call: TRDD3 (9 bases). Germline loops: CDR1 TSWWSYY, CDR2 QGS. V lost 0 bases, J lost 4 bases, and 39 bases lay in between. The CDR3 spans 24 residues. The CDR3 DNA is TGTGCTCTTGGGGAACTTTCCTATGGCCTTCCTATATGGGGGATAGTCTTTATAGGCGATAAACTCATCTTT. Translation: CALGELSYGLPIWGIVFIGDKLIF.

As concerns this clone: With only one base between it and a far larger clone, this is likely a read error. The rearrangement joins TRDV2 to TRDJ1; 7 bases are shared with TRDD3. Germline CDR1 reads GEAIGNYY; CDR2 reads EKD. CDR3 length: 15 residues. Here the CDR3 reads CARDTIGDRRDKLIF. For the CDR3, the DNA is TGTGCCCGTGACACAATAGGGGATAGGCGCGATAAACTCATCTTT.

This clone has only a few counts. With a far larger clone one base away, a read error is the likely cause. The V call is TRDV2, the J call TRDJ1; TRDD3 aligns across 11 bases. The CDR3 runs 15 residues. CDR1 and CDR2 (germline): GEAIGNYY, EKD. Trimming cost V 5 bases and J 3 bases; bases outside gene matches: 7. The CDR3 protein is CACGSMGDTADKLIF. The CDR3 DNA sequence: TGTGCCTGTGGCTCCATGGGGGATACGGCCGATAAACTCATCTTT.

This clone has just a few counts. The protein TCRdb lists belongs to a much larger clone and differs from this DNA's translation at residue 4, which points to a read error; the protein shown is made from the DNA. This sequence joins TRDV2 and TRDJ1; 10 bases map to TRDD3. V trimming: 5 bases; J trimming: 1 base; junction bases outside the gene matches: 15. The length of the CDR3 is 18 residues. Germline CDR1 reads GEAIGNYY; CDR2 reads EKD. CDR3 loop: CACGTVLGGYGSTDKLIF. CDR3 DNA: TGTGCCTGTGGCACTGTACTCGGGGGATACGGGTCCACCGATAAACTCATCTTT.

As concerns this clone: Since a far larger clone is one base different, this is likely a read error. Other DNA sequences within the sample encode an identical CDR3. This chain links TRDV2 with TRDJ1; D is possibly TRDD3 (5 bases). This CDR3 has 17 amino acids. Looked up from germline, CDR1 is GEAIGNYY and CDR2 is EKD. Trimming removed 0 bases from V and 2 bases from J, with 18 bases in between. The CDR3 reads CACDTAFTGGPTDKLIF. CDR3 sequence (DNA): TGTGCCTGTGACACCGCTTTCACCGGGGGGCCAACCGATAAACTCATCTTT.

Comments on this clone: TCRdb has a much larger clone's protein, which differs at residue 11 from the translation of this DNA, likely because of a read error; what is shown is the protein translated from the DNA. The V call is TRDV2, the J call TRDJ1; 11 nucleotides line up with TRDD3. Germline V lookup: CDR1 GEAIGNYY, CDR2 EKD. This CDR3 is built from 17 residues. V shed 3 bases, J shed 2 bases, and the junction held 10 bases outside the gene matches. The CDR3 nucleotides are TGTGCCTGTGACGCCGTACTGGGGGATATTAAGACCGATAAACTCATCTTT. The encoded protein is CACDAVLGDIKTDKLIF.

This clone appeared a few times. The likely explanation is a read error, given a far larger clone one base away. V and J are TRDV2 and TRDJ1, with TRDD3 identical over 13 bases. CDR3 length equals 21 residues. V shed 5 bases and J 0 bases; nucleotides not matched to a gene: 20. Germline CDR1 and CDR2: GEAIGNYY and EKD. The chain's CDR3 is CACGLVGGTGGYGGYTDKLIF. CDR3 coding DNA: TGTGCCTGTGGCCTCGTCGGTGGTACTGGGGGATACGGCGGTTACACCGATAAACTCATCTTT.

Details on this clone: The amino acid sequence in TCRdb belongs to a much larger clone and departs from this DNA's translation at residue 6, likely a sequencing read error; the sequence shown is translated from the DNA. The chain couples TRDV2 to TRDJ1; 7 bases fit TRDD3. CDR1 is GEAIGNYY, CDR2 EKD, per germline. This CDR3 region has 14 residues. V gave up 3 bases and J gave up 4 bases; unmatched junction bases: 7. The CDR3 here is CACDSPGDYDKLIF. DNA of the CDR3: TGTGCCTGTGACTCACCGGGGGATTACGATAAACTCATCTTT.

A note on this clone: Only one base separates this from a far larger clonotype, so it likely reflects a read error. Other DNA sequences in the sample encode the same CDR3. This chain uses TRDV2 with TRDJ3, with D possibly TRDD3 on 6 matching bases. The CDR3 length is 19 residues. Germline assignment: CDR1 GEAIGNYY and CDR2 EKD. The CDR3 DNA is TGTGCCTGTGACACCGGCTGGGGAGGAAGCTCCTGGGACACCCGGCAGATGTTTTTC. Translation: CACDTGWGGSSWDTRQMFF.

Concerning this clone itself: A far bigger clonotype differs at one base, so this is likely a read error. Other DNA sequences of this sample code for an identical CDR3. This chain connects TRDV2 to TRDJ1; 9 bases line up with TRDD3. Germline V gene data show CDR1 as GEAIGNYY and CDR2 as EKD. This CDR3 is 17 amino acids long. Trimming took 7 bases from V and 0 from J; bases not matched to a gene: 14. In nucleotides, the CDR3 is TGTGCCTGCGACTTACTGGGGGACTTCCCGTACACCGATAAACTCATCTTT. This translates into CACDLLGDFPYTDKLIF.

There are a few counts of this clone. The protein that TCRdb holds for this DNA derives from a much larger clone and differs from the translated DNA at residue 4, which likely indicates a read error; the protein shown here is translated from the DNA. The rearrangement links TRDV2 to TRDJ1; D may be TRDD3 (6 bases). This CDR3 spans 17 amino acids. Germline V gene lookup returns CDR1 GEAIGNYY and CDR2 EKD. The chain's CDR3 is CACGTAFTGGPTDKLIF. The CDR3 DNA reads as TGTGCCTGTGGCACCGCTTTCACCGGGGGACCAACCGATAAACTCATCTTT.

In regard to this clone: This likely reflects a read error, since a far larger clone is one base away. The sample holds other DNA sequences that translate to the same CDR3. This chain joins TRDV2 and TRDJ1, with D perhaps TRDD1 or TRDD3 (5 bases each). V lost 1 base, J lost 4 bases, and 15 bases lay in between. In germline, CDR1 is GEAIGNYY, CDR2 EKD. The CDR3 has 15 amino acids. The CDR3 bases are TGTGCCTGTGACACAATAGGGGACAGGCGCGATAAACTCATCTTT. It is translated as CACDTIGDRRDKLIF.

Comment on this clone: A far larger clone differs by one base, so this is likely a read error. V and J are TRDV2 and TRDJ1, with 11 positions matching TRDD3. Germline CDR1 and CDR2: GEAIGNYY and EKD. There are 15 residues in the CDR3. CDR3 amino acids: CACDSMGDTADKPIF. CDR3 in DNA: TGTGCCTGTGACTCCATGGGGGATACGGCCGATAAACCCATCTTT.

Points on this clone: TCRdb shows a much larger clone's protein in place of this DNA's translation, and the two differ at residue 5, likely through a read error; the protein shown is translated from the DNA. The V gene is TRDV2, the J gene TRDJ1; 11 bases line up with TRDD3. This CDR3 comprises 15 residues. Trimming removed 4 bases from V and 9 bases from J; junction bases left unmatched: 12. CDR1 and CDR2 from the germline V gene are GEAIGNYY and EKD. This chain's CDR3 is CACEGLQLGDSELIF. CDR3 coding DNA: TGTGCCTGTGAGGGGCTCCAACTGGGGGATAGTGAACTCATCTTT.

The V gene is TRDV2, the J gene TRDJ1; TRDD3 matches 10 bases. V lost 4 bases and J lost 4; bases outside the gene matches: 17. Germline lookup yields CDR1 GEAIGNYY and CDR2 EKD. The CDR3 consists of 18 residues. The CDR3 sequence is CACETLGELGDRGDKLIF. CDR3 in DNA: TGTGCCTGTGAGACCCTTGGGGAGCTGGGGGATAGGGGCGATAAACTCATCTTT.

This clone was counted only a few times. This may stem from a read error, because a much larger clone lies one nucleotide away. V gene TRDV2 combines with J gene TRDJ1; D is possibly TRDD2 (5 bases). Germline CDR1 and CDR2: GEAIGNYY and EKD. V was trimmed by 0 bases and J by 4 bases, leaving 14 bases between them. The CDR3 loop spans 15 amino acids. The CDR3 loop reads CACDTADLRGDKLIF. The CDR3 region has the DNA TGTGCCTGTGACACCGCCGACCTACGGGGCGATAAACTCATCTTT.

This clone has a handful of counts. Only one base separates this from a far larger clonotype, so it likely reflects a read error. CDR3 DNA sequence: TGTGCCCGTGACGACGTACTGGGGGCCGATAAACTCATCTTT. Translated: CARDDVLGADKLIF. This chain uses TRDV2 with TRDJ1, with 8 bases lining up with TRDD3. Germline-derived CDR1 and CDR2 are GEAIGNYY and EKD. The CDR3 spans 14 residues.

There are a few counts of this clone. The protein that TCRdb holds for this DNA derives from a much larger clone and differs from the translated DNA at residue 6, which likely indicates a read error; the protein shown here is translated from the DNA. The rearrangement joins TRDV2 to TRDJ1; 8 nucleotides match TRDD3. V lost 0 bases and J lost 0; bases outside the gene matches: 11. The CDR3 is 18 residues long. Germline V gives CDR1 GEAIGNYY, CDR2 EKD. Written as DNA, the CDR3 is TGTGCCTGTGACACCATTGGGGGATCTCTCTCGTACACCGATAAACTCATCTTT. It codes for CACDTIGGSLSYTDKLIF.

Concerning this clone: Translating this DNA gives a protein that differs at residue 9 from the TCRdb one, which belongs to a much larger clone; a read error is likely, and the protein shown is this translation. This rearrangement joins TRDV2 to TRDJ1; TRDD3 aligns across 7 bases. This CDR3 spans 14 amino acids. From germline, CDR1 is GEAIGNYY and CDR2 EKD. The V gene end was trimmed by 3 bases and the J gene end by 4 bases; junction bases not matched to a gene: 7. The CDR3 sequence is CACDYTGVIDKLIF. The CDR3 region has the DNA TGTGCCTGTGACTACACTGGGGTTATCGATAAACTCATCTTT.

This clone was picked up a small number of times. A far larger clone is just one base off, so this is likely a read error. Other nucleotide sequences in the sample specify the same CDR3. V gene TRDV2 combines with J gene TRDJ3, with TRDD3 matching 11 bases. Germline lookup yields CDR1 GEAIGNYY and CDR2 EKD. This CDR3 contains 21 residues. CDR3 coding DNA: TGTGCTTGTGACACCCTAAATTGGGGGATACGCGAGACCTGGGACACCCGACAGATGTTTTTC. Its translation is CACDTLNWGIRETWDTRQMFF.

Only a few counts were recorded for this clone. This probably arose from a read error, given a far larger clone one base away. The gene calls are TRDV2 and TRDJ1, with D perhaps matching TRDD1 or TRDD3 (5 bases each). V gave up 1 base and J gave up 4 bases, with 12 bases separating them. Germline lookup yields CDR1 GEAIGNYY and CDR2 EKD. CDR3 length equals 14 residues. The CDR3 region has the DNA TGTGCCTGTGACACACTGGAAAATATCGATAAACTCATCTTT. Translating it yields CACDTLENIDKLIF.

This clone showed up just a few times. TCRdb shows a much larger clone's protein in place of this DNA's translation, and the two differ at residue 7, likely through a read error; the protein shown is translated from the DNA. This chain joins TRDV2 and TRDJ1, with 7 bases that match TRDD3. Trimming at V came to 1 base and at J to 0 bases, leaving 16 bases not matched to a gene. This CDR3 spans 19 amino acids. Germline-derived CDR1 and CDR2 are GEAIGNYY and EKD. CDR3 loop: CACDTVLGDKGEYTDKLIF. The CDR3 nucleotides read TGTGCCTGTGACACGGTCCTTGGGGATAAGGGGGAATACACCGATAAACTCATCTTT.

This clone came up a few times. It is likely a read error: a sequence one base away is far more abundant. This CDR3 is also generated by other DNA sequences in the sample. The rearrangement joins TRDV2 to TRDJ1; D possibly corresponds to TRDD3 (6 bases). V lost 1 base and J lost 0, with 17 bases in between. Per the germline V gene, CDR1 is GEAIGNYY and CDR2 is EKD. This CDR3 has 17 amino acids. CDR3: CACDTIGGSAYTDKLIF. DNA of the CDR3: TGTGCCTGTGACACTATTGGGGGCTCTGCATACACCGATAAACTCATCTTT.

This clone was picked up a small number of times. The TCRdb protein, from a much larger clone, departs from this DNA's translation at residue 16, likely by read error; the protein shown derives from the DNA. V usage is TRDV2 and J usage is TRDJ3; the match to TRDD3 covers 11 bases. Germline CDR1 reads GEAIGNYY; CDR2 reads EKD. The CDR3 is 21 amino acids. CDR3 in DNA: TGTGCCTGTGACACCCTAAATTGGGGGATACGCGAGACCTGGGACATCCGACAGATGTTTTTC. Translation: CACDTLNWGIRETWDIRQMFF.

About this clone itself: The likely explanation is a read error, given a far larger clone one base away. The rearrangement links TRDV2 to TRDJ1; 8 positions match TRDD3. The V and J ends lost 3 bases and 3 bases, in that order; junction bases with no gene match: 8. This CDR3 spans 15 amino acids. The germline gives CDR1 GEAIGNYY, CDR2 EKD. DNA for the CDR3: TGTGCCTGTGACTCCATGGGGGATGCGGCCGATAAACTCATCTTT. Its translation is CACDSMGDAADKLIF.

On this clone: TCRdb pairs this DNA with a much larger clone's protein that differs at residue 12, likely a read error; the protein shown was translated from the DNA. This rearrangement joins TRDV2 to TRDJ1; D may be TRDD3 (6 bases). The CDR3 is 14 residues long. The germline V gene has CDR1 GEAIGNYY and CDR2 EKD. CDR3 amino acids: CACDPLGHTDKFIF. CDR3 nucleotides: TGTGCCTGTGACCCTCTGGGGCACACCGATAAATTCATCTTT.

This clone is labeled as large. The V and J genes are TRDV2 and TRDJ1; D unclear. CDR1 and CDR2 (germline): GEAIGNYY, EKD. The V and J ends lost 7 bases and 3 bases respectively, with 14 bases between them. The CDR3 sequence is 13 residues long. CDR3 residues: CACDGLGSDKLIF. In DNA form, the CDR3 reads TGTGCCTGCGACGGGTTGGGCTCCGATAAACTCATCTTT.

This clone was seen a few times. TCRdb has a much larger clone's protein, which differs at residue 3 from the translation of this DNA, likely because of a read error; what is shown is the protein translated from the DNA. The gene calls are TRDV2 and TRDJ1, with 10 nucleotides matching TRDD3. Germline assignment: CDR1 GEAIGNYY and CDR2 EKD. The length of the CDR3 is 18 residues. The CDR3 spells CARDTVGGGYPNTDKLIF. The CDR3 DNA sequence: TGTGCCCGTGACACCGTTGGTGGGGGATACCCTAACACCGATAAACTCATCTTT.

In its sample, this clone was seen a few times. TCRdb lists the protein of a much larger clone for this DNA, which differs at residue 5, so this is likely a read error; the protein given here is translated from the DNA itself. The J gene is TRDJ1, the V gene TRDV2; a weak D match, TRDD3 (6 bases). Germline CDR1 is GEAIGNYY and CDR2 is EKD. The CDR3 runs 16 residues. V lost 2 bases, J lost 0 bases, and 15 bases lay in between. The CDR3 nucleotides are TGTGCCTGTGACAGGCTGGGGCCCTCGGACACCGATAAACTCATCTTT. It encodes CACDRLGPSDTDKLIF.